Listed below are T cell receptor beta chains from one sample, sequenced in a study of blood T cell repertoires in COVID-19. TCRdb's copy holds only in-frame clones and misses some; the assay was immunoSEQ multiplex PCR. The top ten hold 1.5% to 2% of the sample, which has about 150,000 clones, roughly 80% seen once. The sample was peripheral blood. Receptors originate from an elderly man with acute or convalescent COVID-19. Both conserved end residues are part of each CDR3.

V gene: TRBV20-1
J gene: TRBJ2-1
CDR3 protein: CSASLAGGSVEQFF

V gene: TRBV5-1
J gene: TRBJ2-7
CDR3 protein: CASSSGTGVSVEQYF

V gene: TRBV5-1
J gene: TRBJ2-3
CDR3 protein: CASSGASGGAVGDTQYF

V gene: TRBV5-1
J gene: TRBJ2-7
CDR3 protein: CASSLVGSYEQYF

V gene: TRBV6-5
J gene: TRBJ2-7
CDR3 protein: CASTSGDSYEQYF

V gene: TRBV9
J gene: TRBJ2-3
CDR3 protein: CASSGRAEDTQYF

V gene: TRBV6-6
J gene: TRBJ2-1
CDR3 protein: CASSFNRGIDEQFF

V gene: TRBV19
J gene: TRBJ2-3
CDR3 protein: CASSIGLDTQYF

V gene: TRBV7-6
J gene: TRBJ2-1
CDR3 protein: CASSLTSSLYNEQFF

V gene: TRBV11-3
J gene: TRBJ2-7
CDR3 protein: CASSRRGSFISYEQYF

V gene: TRBV19
J gene: TRBJ2-5
CDR3 protein: CASSGSRGVWETQYF

V gene: TRBV18
J gene: TRBJ1-5
CDR3 protein: CASSYRGTIRQPQHF

V gene: TRBV19
J gene: TRBJ1-6
CDR3 protein: CASSVGRDNSPLHF

V gene: TRBV7-9
J gene: TRBJ1-4
CDR3 protein: CASSFQGGEKLFF

V gene: TRBV7-9
J gene: TRBJ1-3
CDR3 protein: CASSLATGNGNTIYF

V gene: TRBV7-9
J gene: TRBJ2-3
CDR3 protein: CASSRDRGHDTQYF

V gene: TRBV7-8
J gene: TRBJ1-5
CDR3 protein: CASTLGRQGLNQPQHF

V gene: TRBV19
J gene: TRBJ1-1
CDR3 protein: CASSIPWTAEAFF

V gene: TRBV3-1/TRBV3-2
J gene: TRBJ2-5
CDR3 protein: CASRPPLRTSGQETQYF

V gene: TRBV18
J gene: TRBJ1-4
CDR3 protein: CASSPFTGDTNEKLFF

V gene: TRBV3-1/TRBV3-2
J gene: TRBJ2-3
CDR3 protein: CASSQDLFGTQYF

V gene: TRBV11-2
J gene: TRBJ1-1
CDR3 protein: CASSRGTAKAFF

V gene: TRBV15
J gene: TRBJ2-1
CDR3 protein: CATSRDLAYSYNEQFF

V gene: TRBV24-1
J gene: TRBJ1-3
CDR3 protein: CATSDLGQVHGLEDTIYF

V gene: TRBV7-9
J gene: TRBJ1-5
CDR3 protein: CASSLVRGESNQPQHF

V gene: TRBV5-3
J gene: TRBJ1-1
CDR3 protein: CARSARTPGGQGYTEAFF

V gene: TRBV19
J gene: TRBJ1-5
CDR3 protein: CASSILGQGQPQHF

V gene: TRBV10-3
J gene: TRBJ2-1
CDR3 protein: CAISPAEYSYNEQFF

V gene: TRBV24-1
J gene: TRBJ2-5
CDR3 protein: CATSEPDQETQYF